This T cell receptor beta chain was identified in a study of beta chain features in type 1 diabetes. Findings and caveats of the study: Type 1 diabetes patients had TCRB CDR3s that were shorter (moderately but significantly so) in all four CD4+ subsets.

As to this clone: Antigen unknown.

The authors reverse transcribed all of the isolated RNA, so sequencing captured expressed TCRB transcripts. Generated by immunoSEQ multiplex PCR, the TCRdb table keeps only in-frame clones and is missing some. Of approximately 160,000 clones listed, approximately 10% were seen once; the top ten hold around 0.48%. Germline loops: CDR1 SGHRS, CDR2 YFSETQ. The CDR3 length is 15 residues. Germline trimming cut 4 bases from V and 1 base from J; bases unmatched to any gene: 5. Material for sequencing was central memory CD4+ T cells from blood. The sequence came from a man younger than 45 with type 1 diabetes. This rearrangement joins TRBV5-1 to TRBJ2-1, with 7 bases lining up with TRBD1. This CDR3 is CASSGGQISYNEQFF. The CDR3 region has the DNA TGCGCCAGCAGCGGGGGACAGATATCCTACAATGAGCAGTTCTTC.